This T cell receptor beta chain is drawn from a study of blood T cell repertoires in COVID-19 (dated by TCRdb to about 2020). For the study in its entirety: Collaborator samples came from the United States, Italy and Spain and covered acute and convalescent phases of COVID-19. Where available, HLA class I and class II types were obtained from metadata supplied by the sample provider rather than from assay-based typing. Sample metadata almost always included a de-identified subject ID, COVID-19 status, age in years and sex. The prospective study material was composed of cDNA or gDNA derived from T cells, B-cell-depleted T cells, or PBMCs. Samples were obtained from the ongoing ImmuneRACE study (first 160 participants) and from 1,254 subjects provided by 6 global collaborators. Subjects who had been exposed to COVID-19, were actively infected with it, or had recovered from it provided the deeply sampled blood TCRbeta repertoires that made up the dataset. The repertoires were released in a freely available public database meant as a resource for research on the immune response to SARS-CoV-2. The paper's findings and limits, for the study overall: The quantity of clinical and demographic metadata differed by source and by participant and was supplied without curation.

Spanning cysteine to phenylalanine, the CDR3 consists of 16 amino acids. Only the CDR3 DNA is retained, 48 bases long and in frame from the first base. The germline V gene yields LGHNA for CDR1 and YNFKEQ for CDR2. Compared with germline, V lacks 3 bases and J lacks 0 bases; bases without a gene match: 8. TCRbeta CDR3 regions were amplified from genomic DNA using the immunoSEQ Assay, a bias-controlled multiplex PCR. Per the authors' processing: The number of nucleated cells in each sample was estimated by amplification of reference gene primers within the assay. To quantify the absolute abundance of each unique TCRbeta CDR3 rearrangement, sequence reads were collapsed and filtered. For each sample, productive Simpson clonality was calculated as the square root of Simpson's diversity index across productive rearrangements. This is the immuneACCESS table as TCRdb keeps it, with only in-frame sequences that have V and J called. A part of the clones is gone; compared with another copy, unresolved V genes explain less than half, and the rest is unexplained. V, J and clone size derive from that table, while D and trimming were established from the DNA sequence. Across this sample there are about 280,000 clones, with roughly 80% seen only once. The ten largest clones represent over 4% of the sample.

Participants in the prospective study were aged about 18 to 100 years, lived in 24 United States geographic areas, and enrolled through a virtual design. In the prospective study, cohorts were assigned on the basis of participant-reported clinical history obtained from a screening survey and a study questionnaire. A participant counted as exposed if, within 2 weeks of entering the study, that participant had been in contact with someone who had a PCR-confirmed or clinician-diagnosed COVID-19 case. In the prospective study, mobile phlebotomists collected whole blood, serum and a nasopharyngeal or oropharyngeal swab from each participant. Additional blood draws and questionnaires over a 2-month period could optionally be provided by prospective study participants. Blood samples from the prospective study were shipped frozen or at room temperature prior to DNA extraction. Comment on this clone: The antigen this receptor binds is unknown. Base qualities are not provided; no much larger clone lies one nucleotide away.

Recombination joined TRBV4-2 with TRBJ2-7; the central 7 bases match TRBD2. Specimen: PBMCs or T cells enriched from blood (not recorded which). The source is a man aged 40-49 years who had been exposed to COVID-19. The CDR3 region reads CASSQSLAEPSYEQYF. Read as DNA, the sequence is TGTGCCAGCAGCCAGTCTCTAGCGGAACCCTCCTACGAGCAGTACTTC.